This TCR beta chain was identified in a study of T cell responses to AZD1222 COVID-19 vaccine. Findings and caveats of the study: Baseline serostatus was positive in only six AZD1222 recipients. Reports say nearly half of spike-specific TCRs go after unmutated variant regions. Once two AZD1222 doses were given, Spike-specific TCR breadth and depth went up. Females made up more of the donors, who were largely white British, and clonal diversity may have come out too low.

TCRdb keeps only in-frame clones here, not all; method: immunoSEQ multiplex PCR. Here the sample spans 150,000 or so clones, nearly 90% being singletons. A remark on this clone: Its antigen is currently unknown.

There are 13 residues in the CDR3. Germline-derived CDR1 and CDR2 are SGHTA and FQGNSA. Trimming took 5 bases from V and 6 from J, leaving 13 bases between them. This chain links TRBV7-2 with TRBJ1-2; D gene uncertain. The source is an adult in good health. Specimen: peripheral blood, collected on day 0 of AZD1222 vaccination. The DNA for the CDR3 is TGTGCCAGCAGCCCTCGGAGGGTTCATGGCTACACCTTC. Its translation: CASSPRRVHGYTF.